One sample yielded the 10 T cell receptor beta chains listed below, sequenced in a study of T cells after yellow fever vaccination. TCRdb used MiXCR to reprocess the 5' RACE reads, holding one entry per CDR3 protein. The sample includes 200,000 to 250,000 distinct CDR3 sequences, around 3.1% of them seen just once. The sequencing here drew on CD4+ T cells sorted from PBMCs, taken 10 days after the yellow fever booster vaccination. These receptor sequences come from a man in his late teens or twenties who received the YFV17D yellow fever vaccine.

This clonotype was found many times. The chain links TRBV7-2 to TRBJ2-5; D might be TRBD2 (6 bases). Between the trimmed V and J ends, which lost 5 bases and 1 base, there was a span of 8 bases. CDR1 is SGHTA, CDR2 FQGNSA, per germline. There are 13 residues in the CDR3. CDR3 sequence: CASSRGIQETQYF. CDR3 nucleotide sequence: TGTGCCAGCAGCCGGGGGATCCAAGAGACCCAGTACTTC.

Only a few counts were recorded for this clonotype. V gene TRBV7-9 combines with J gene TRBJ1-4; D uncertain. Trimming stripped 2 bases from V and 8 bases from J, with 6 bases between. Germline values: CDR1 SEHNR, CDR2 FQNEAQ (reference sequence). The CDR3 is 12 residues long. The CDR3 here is CASSLMSEKLFF. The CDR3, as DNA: TGTGCCAGCAGCTTAATGTCCGAAAAACTGTTTTTT.

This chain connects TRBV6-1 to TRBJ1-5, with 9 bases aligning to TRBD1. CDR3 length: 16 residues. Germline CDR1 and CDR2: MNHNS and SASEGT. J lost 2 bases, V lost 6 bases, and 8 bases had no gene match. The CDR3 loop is CASRATGGAGNQPQHF. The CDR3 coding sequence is TGTGCCAGCAGGGCCACAGGGGGCGCGGGCAATCAGCCCCAGCATTTT.

This CDR3 reads CASSQGQGAGYTIYF. The CDR3 DNA sequence: TGCGCCAGCAGCCAGGGACAGGGAGCGGGATACACCATATATTTT. The chain joins TRBV5-1 to TRBJ1-3; 9 bases are shared with TRBD1. With 4 bases clipped from V and 8 bases from J, the junction kept 10 bases outside the gene matches. CDR3 size: 15 residues. Germline values: CDR1 SGHRS, CDR2 YFSETQ.

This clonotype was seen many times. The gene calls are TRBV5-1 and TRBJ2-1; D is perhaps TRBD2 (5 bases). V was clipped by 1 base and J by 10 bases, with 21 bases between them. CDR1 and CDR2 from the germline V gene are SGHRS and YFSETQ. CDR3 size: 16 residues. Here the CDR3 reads CASSLSVGLWSGEQFF. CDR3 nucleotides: TGCGCCAGCAGCTTGTCGGTGGGCCTCTGGAGCGGAGAGCAGTTCTTC.

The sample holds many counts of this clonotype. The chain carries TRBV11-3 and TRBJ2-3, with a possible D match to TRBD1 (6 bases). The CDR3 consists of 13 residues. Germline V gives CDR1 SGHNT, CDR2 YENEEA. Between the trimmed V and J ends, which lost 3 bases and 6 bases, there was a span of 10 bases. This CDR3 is CASSFDTGDTQYF. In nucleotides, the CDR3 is TGTGCCAGCAGCTTCGACACAGGGGATACGCAGTATTTT.

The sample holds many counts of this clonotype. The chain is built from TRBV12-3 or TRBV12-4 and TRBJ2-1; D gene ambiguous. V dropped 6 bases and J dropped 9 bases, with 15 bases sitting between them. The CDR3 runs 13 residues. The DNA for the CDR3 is TGTGCCAGCAGCCTTGCCCGACTGTTTGAGCAGTTCTTC. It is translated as CASSLARLFEQFF.

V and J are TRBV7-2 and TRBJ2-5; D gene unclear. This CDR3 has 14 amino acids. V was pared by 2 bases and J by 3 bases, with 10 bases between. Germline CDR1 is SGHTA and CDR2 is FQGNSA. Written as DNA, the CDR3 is TGTGCCAGCAGCTTATCCCAGCAGAAAGAGACCCAGTACTTC. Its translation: CASSLSQQKETQYF.

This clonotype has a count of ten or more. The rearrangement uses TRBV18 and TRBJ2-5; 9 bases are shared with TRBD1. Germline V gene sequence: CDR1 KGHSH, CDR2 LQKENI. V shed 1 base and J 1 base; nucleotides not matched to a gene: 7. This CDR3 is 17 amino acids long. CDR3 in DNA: TGTGCCAGCTCACCACTCGGGTCGGGACAGGGCCAAGAGACCCAGTACTTC. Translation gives CASSPLGSGQGQETQYF.

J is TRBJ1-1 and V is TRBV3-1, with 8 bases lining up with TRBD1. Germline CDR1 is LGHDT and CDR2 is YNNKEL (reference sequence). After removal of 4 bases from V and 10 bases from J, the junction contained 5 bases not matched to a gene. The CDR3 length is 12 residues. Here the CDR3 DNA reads TGTGCCAGCAGCCCCAGGGGGCTGGGAGCTTTCTTT. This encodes CASSPRGLGAFF.